These 9 T cell receptor beta chains originate from one sample sequenced in a study of blood T cell repertoires in COVID-19. The protocol was immunoSEQ multiplex PCR, while the TCRdb copy is restricted to in-frame clones and leaves out a portion. The sample has about 94,000 clones; about 86% are singletons. The sample was peripheral blood. These receptors were collected from a woman aged 55-70 years in a cohort sampled during active or convalescent COVID-19.

The chain recombines TRBV27 with TRBJ2-6; 8 nucleotides agree with TRBD2. Trimming removed 5 bases from V and 0 bases from J; junction bases left unmatched: 9. Germline CDR1 and CDR2: MNHEY and SMNVEV (reference sequence). The CDR3 has 18 residues. The CDR3, as DNA: TGTGCCAGCAGTCGAGATTATAGCGGGATCTCTGGGGCCAACGTCCTGACTTTC. This encodes CASSRDYSGISGANVLTF.

The J gene is TRBJ2-1, the V gene TRBV7-6, with D perhaps matching TRBD2 (6 bases). The CDR3 spans 13 residues. Germline V gene sequence: CDR1 SGHVS, CDR2 FNYEAQ. Trimming took off 4 bases at V and 6 bases at J, with 10 bases between the two ends. CDR3 in amino acids: CASSYGTLNEQFF. In nucleotides, the CDR3 is TGTGCCAGCAGCTATGGGACTCTCAATGAGCAGTTCTTC.

The rearrangement joins TRBV5-1 to TRBJ1-1; 7 bases agree with TRBD1. This CDR3 is 14 amino acids long. V was clipped by 4 bases and J by 3 bases; unmatched bases: 6. The V gene's germline CDR1 is SGHRS and CDR2 YFSETQ. The CDR3 DNA follows: TGCGCCAGCAGCACGACAGGGTTGGACACTGAAGCTTTCTTT. It encodes CASSTTGLDTEAFF. Combining the CDR3 with reference TRBV5-1 and TRBJ1-1 gives the whole variable domain KAGVTQTPRYLIKTRGQQVTLSCSPISGHRSVSWYQQTPGQGLQFLFEYFSETQRNKGNFPGRFSGRQFSNSRSEMNVSTLELGDSALYLCASSTTGLDTEAFFGQGTRLTVV.

The chain uses TRBV6-5 and TRBJ1-3, with TRBD1 as a possible D gene (5 bases). Trimming cost V 6 bases and J 7 bases, with 19 bases left between them. CDR3 size: 15 residues. CDR1 is MNHEY, CDR2 SVGAGI, per germline. As DNA, the CDR3 is TGTGCCAGCAGACGATTTACAGGCCTTTGGAACACCATATATTTT. It translates to CASRRFTGLWNTIYF.

This chain connects TRBV7-9 to TRBJ1-4; tentative D call: TRBD1 (6 bases). Trimming removed 5 bases at V and 0 bases at J, with 10 bases between. Germline CDR1 SEHNR, CDR2 FQNEAQ (reference sequence). The CDR3 spans 15 residues. The CDR3 DNA reads TGTGCCAGCAGCGTTCGGACAGCAACTAATGAAAAACTGTTTTTT. It encodes CASSVRTATNEKLFF.

Turning to this clone: The same CDR3 can be traced to other DNA sequences in this sample. The rearrangement links TRBV9 to TRBJ2-1; possible D gene TRBD2, 6 bases. Trimming cost V 4 bases and J 0 bases, with 11 bases left between them. CDR1 and CDR2 from the germline V gene are SGDLS and YYNGEE. The CDR3 is 15 residues long. The CDR3 region has the DNA TGTGCCAGCAGCTCCTCCGGGAGCTCCTACAATGAGCAGTTCTTC. This codes for CASSSSGSSYNEQFF.

The CDR3 DNA sequence: TGCGCCAGCAGTCGGGAGACTAGCGGGAGGGAGCAGTTCTTC. Translation gives CASSRETSGREQFF. The chain uses TRBV10-2 and TRBJ2-1, with 13 bases fitting TRBD2. Germline V lookup: CDR1 WSHSY, CDR2 SAAADI. V shed 5 bases, J shed 10 bases, and the junction held 5 bases outside the gene matches. The CDR3 is made up of 14 amino acids.

The gene calls are TRBV7-2 and TRBJ2-7, with D possibly being TRBD2 (5 bases). V was trimmed by 5 bases and J by 0 bases, leaving 11 bases between them. Per the germline V gene, CDR1 is SGHTA and CDR2 is FQGNSA. CDR3 length: 14 residues. CDR3: CASSPRRSSYEQYF. The DNA for the CDR3 is TGTGCCAGCAGCCCAAGGAGGAGCTCCTACGAGCAGTACTTC.

The gene calls are TRBV29-1 and TRBJ1-2; 11 bases agree with TRBD1. Germline values: CDR1 SQVTM, CDR2 ANQGSEA. The CDR3 has 15 amino acids. J was trimmed by 5 bases and V by 6 bases; bases with no gene match: 11. In DNA form, the CDR3 reads TGCAGCGTGGTCCCGGGACAGGGGGAAGGGTATGGCTACACCTTC. This sequence encodes CSVVPGQGEGYGYTF.